These T cell receptor beta chains were read from a single sample in a study of blood T cell repertoires in COVID-19. Libraries were prepared by immunoSEQ multiplex PCR; TCRdb keeps only in-frame clonotypes and omits some of them. The table has about 140,000 clones, around 80% seen once. Sequenced sample: peripheral blood. The receptors originated from a man aged 55 to 70 with active or convalescent COVID-19. The CDR3 runs from the conserved cysteine through the conserved F or W. Fields, in order: J gene, V gene, CDR3 protein.

TRBJ1-2,TRBV7-2,CASSSWDRGNYGYTF
TRBJ1-2,TRBV10-2,CASSLDKTNYGYTF
TRBJ2-5,TRBV19,CASMETGRTQTQYF
TRBJ1-2,TRBV7-2,CASSLSASGVFQGYTF
TRBJ2-2,TRBV3-1/TRBV3-2,CASAVSGTGPPGELFF
TRBJ1-2,TRBV30,CAWTLGRGVTVHTF
TRBJ2-3,TRBV11-2,CASSPDRASTDTQYF
TRBJ2-3,TRBV6-2/TRBV6-3,CASSYSRAEITDTQYF
TRBJ2-1,TRBV13,CASSLGSSGSNEQFF
TRBJ2-5,TRBV2,CASSWETQETQYF
TRBJ1-1,TRBV11-2,CASSNAGAKTEAFF
TRBJ1-1,TRBV3-1/TRBV3-2,CASSSLGGFPEAFF
TRBJ2-2,TRBV7-9,CASSYHNTGELFF
TRBJ1-2,TRBV9,CASSPNSGTGGYGYTF
TRBJ2-3,TRBV11-3,CASELRGGTDTQYF
TRBJ2-3,TRBV7-2,CASSQRLAGGFRAPDTQYF
TRBJ1-5,TRBV6-6,CATQRGGGQPQHF
TRBJ1-1,TRBV12-3/TRBV12-4,CASSPGFNTEAFF
TRBJ2-1,TRBV15,CATLKTGTGNEQFF
TRBJ1-3,TRBV9,CASSATLGPEGISGNTIYF
TRBJ1-3,TRBV12-3/TRBV12-4,CATTNRAGNTIYF
TRBJ1-4,TRBV19,CASHNQWQGAGTNEKLFF
TRBJ2-1,TRBV11-3,CASSLDPSGNTEQFF
TRBJ1-4,TRBV5-1,CASSFAGVATNEKLFF
TRBJ1-2,TRBV14,CASSRAGRDRGSGYTF
TRBJ1-2,TRBV24-1,CATSAPGQGSWGYTF
TRBJ1-4,TRBV5-8,CASSRGGNNEKLFF
TRBJ1-6,TRBV11-2,CASSLAPNNSPLHF
TRBJ1-2,TRBV24-1,CAIEAESYGYTF
TRBJ1-1,TRBV7-2,CASSLASTGMNTEAFF
TRBJ2-7,TRBV27,CASSYTGTGGYEQYF
TRBJ2-5,TRBV5-6,CASRPQGGTQYF
TRBJ2-7,TRBV4-3,CASSQDYGTGSYEQYF
TRBJ1-1,TRBV28,CASKGTGQGNTEAFF
TRBJ2-7,TRBV6-6,CASSPPVTGVRTYEQYF
TRBJ1-2,TRBV20-1,CSAIGTEGYTF
TRBJ2-6,TRBV7-2,CASSIRGTGVEGANVLTF
TRBJ2-4,TRBV10-3,CAISEQQGAQYF
TRBJ2-7,TRBV19,CASSISGQGSYEQYF
TRBJ2-7,TRBV7-8,CASSFGQGAGEQYF
TRBJ1-5,TRBV4-1,CASSQDGYRVHQPQHF
TRBJ1-2,TRBV11-2,CASSFRGLEGYTF
TRBJ2-5,TRBV7-9,CASSLLGGQETQYF
TRBJ1-1,TRBV4-1,CASSQGLSFEAFF
TRBJ1-4,TRBV19,CASSIVIRLTTNEKLFF